Listed here is a single T cell receptor (beta chain). CDR3 length: 15 amino acids. V lost 4 bases and J 6 bases, leaving 16 bases between the germline ends. CDR1 MDHEN and CDR2 SYDVKM come from the germline V gene. The sample comes from a study of T cells in Graves' hyperthyroidism and ophthalmopathy. What was amplified from RNA transcripts were TCR beta CDR3 regions. The TCR CDR3 first-round RT-PCR relied on the HTBI primer set. One entry per CDR3 protein, called by TCRdb with MiXCR from the multiplex PCR reads. The data show about 640,000 distinct CDR3 sequences, less than 25% seen once. This chain uses TRBV28 with TRBJ1-5; TRBD1 might be the D (6 bases). Material for sequencing was blood. The clonotype comes from a man aged 30 to 45 with Graves' ophthalmopathy. The CDR3 DNA is TGTGCCAGCAGTTCTTCCACAGGGAGAGGTCAGCCCCAGCATTTT. Amino acids: CASSSSTGRGQPQHF.